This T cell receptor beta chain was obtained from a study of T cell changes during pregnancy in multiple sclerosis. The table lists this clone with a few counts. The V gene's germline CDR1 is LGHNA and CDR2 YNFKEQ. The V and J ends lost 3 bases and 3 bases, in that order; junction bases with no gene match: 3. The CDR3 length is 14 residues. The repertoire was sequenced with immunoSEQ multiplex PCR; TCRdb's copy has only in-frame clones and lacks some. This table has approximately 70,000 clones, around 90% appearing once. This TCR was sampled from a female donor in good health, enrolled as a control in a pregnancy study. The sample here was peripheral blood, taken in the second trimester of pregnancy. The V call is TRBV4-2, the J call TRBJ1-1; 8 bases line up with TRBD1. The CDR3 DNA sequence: TGTGCCAGCAGCCAGGGGACAGGAGACACTGAAGCTTTCTTT. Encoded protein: CASSQGTGDTEAFF.